The sequence of this T cell receptor beta chain was determined in a study of metastatic and nonmetastatic thyroid tumors. Turning to the study itself: Malignant and benign thyroid patients had repertoires compared in peripheral blood and tumor or nodule tissue.

Patients were all untreated before their thyroid surgery. This CDR3 contains 15 residues. Trimming cost V 0 bases and J 8 bases, with 13 bases left between them. Germline V gene lookup returns CDR1 SGHTA and CDR2 FQGNSA. Authors' analysis steps: Variation in CDR3 across clinicopathological groups served as the basis for constructing a distant-metastasis classifier in papillary thyroid cancer. From the PCR reads, TCRdb re-called clones with MiXCR. TCRdb assigned the V and J calls; the authors' analysis was not used. The table records tens of thousands of clones, roughly 10% of them present only once. This clone was picked up many times.

V and J are TRBV7-2 and TRBJ1-4, with a weak D call TRBD1 (5 bases). Input material: blood. The receptor was derived from a female donor with papillary thyroid cancer or a benign thyroid nodule (not recorded which). Some clones in this sample may be carry-over from other donors' samples. This CDR3 reads CASSLAGAVPEKLFF. In DNA, the CDR3 is TGTGCCAGCAGCTTAGCAGGGGCAGTCCCCGAAAAACTGTTTTTT.